The clone carrying this T cell receptor beta chain has only a few counts. The antigen is not known. This specimen comes from a study of breast tumors, draining lymph nodes, adjacent tissues. TCRdb fed the multiplex PCR reads into MiXCR, producing one record per CDR3 protein. The sample includes some 110,000 distinct CDR3 sequences, about 30% of them seen just once. The V gene lost 9 bases and the J gene lost 5 bases, with 10 bases spanning the gap. The CDR3 covers 11 residues. Germline values: CDR1 LNHDA, CDR2 SQIVND (reference sequence). Samples came from axillary lymph nodes draining the breast cancer. Study findings and constraints: Data fit most tumor T cells coming from lymph node, expanding in tumor. Luminal-like breast cancer showed significantly higher tumor–nontumor repertoire similarity than basal-like. The lymph node origin of tumor T cells was framed as consistent with a hypothesis, not demonstrated.

The receptor was isolated from a female donor with breast cancer. Some clones in this sample may be carry-over from other donors' samples. The gene calls are TRBV19 and TRBJ1-1; D not certain. The sequenced sample consisted of axillary lymph node tissue. CDR3 DNA: TGTGCCAGCTACATGAGGACTGAAGCTTTCTTT. It specifies CASYMRTEAFF.